A single sample gave rise to the 21 T cell receptor beta chains below, sequenced in a study of shared clonotypes between healthy human individuals. This table comes from immunoSEQ multiplex PCR, and its TCRdb copy is limited to in-frame clones, with some not included. The sample yields some 2.3 million clones, 85% to 95% seen once. The source material was naive CD4+ T cells from PBMCs. Specified subset: CD45RA+ positively selected. The receptors come from a man younger than 30 in good health. Some clones in this sample may be carry-over from other donors' samples.

The chain has TRBV9 and TRBJ1-2, with D unresolved. Germline CDR1 SGDLS, CDR2 YYNGEE. Trimming pared 2 bases from V and 9 bases from J, leaving 14 bases between. There are 13 residues in the CDR3. As DNA, the CDR3 is TGTGCCAGCAGCGTTTATCCCCAAGTGAGCTACACCTTC. It yields the protein CASSVYPQVSYTF.

This chain links TRBV7-2 with TRBJ1-1; 12 bases align to TRBD1. Germline V CDR1 and CDR2: SGHTA, FQGNSA. This CDR3 comprises 17 residues. The ends lost 5 bases at V and 5 bases at J; junction bases unmatched: 12. CDR3 nucleotides: TGTGCCAGCAGCCGATACGGGACAGGGGGCAGAAGGACTGAAGCTTTCTTT. As protein: CASSRYGTGGRRTEAFF.

The chain has TRBV5-1 and TRBJ1-1; D is uncertain. The length of the CDR3 is 15 residues. The V gene lost 2 bases and the J gene lost 9 bases, with 20 bases spanning the gap. The V gene's germline CDR1 is SGHRS and CDR2 YFSETQ. The CDR3: CASSFAAGAESQAFF. CDR3 coding DNA: TGCGCCAGCAGCTTCGCCGCAGGAGCCGAATCCCAAGCTTTCTTT.

The chain combines TRBV5-4 with TRBJ2-5, with D possibly matching TRBD1 (8 bases). Germline V CDR1 and CDR2: SGHNT, YYREEE (reference sequence). This CDR3 comprises 14 residues. Trimming pared 1 base from V and 5 bases from J, leaving 12 bases between. For the CDR3, the DNA is TGTGCCAGCAGCTTGCTACAGGGGGGGGAGACCCAGTACTTC. Protein: CASSLLQGGETQYF.

The chain uses TRBV14 and TRBJ1-1; weak D call: TRBD1 (6 bases). The CDR3 runs to 17 residues. Trimming pared 3 bases from V and 6 bases from J, leaving 23 bases between. Germline lookup yields CDR1 SGHDN and CDR2 FVKESK. DNA of the CDR3: TGTGCCAGCAGCCATCTTAAGCGAGGGGGACCGTGGGCTGAAGCTTTCTTT. Encoded protein: CASSHLKRGGPWAEAFF.

V and J are TRBV7-3 and TRBJ2-1; D tentatively fits TRBD1 or TRBD2 (5 bases each). CDR1 and CDR2 (germline): SGHTA, FQGTGA. The CDR3 loop spans 15 amino acids. Trimming shortened V by 0 bases and J by 6 bases, and 12 bases separated the two germline ends. CDR3 sequence reads: CASSLTGDAVNEQFF. The CDR3, as DNA: TGTGCCAGCAGCTTAACGGGGGACGCGGTCAATGAGCAGTTCTTC.

The V and J genes are TRBV10-3 and TRBJ1-2; 7 bases fit TRBD1. Germline CDR1 and CDR2: ENHRY and SYGVKD. The trim removed 0 bases at V and 7 bases at J, leaving 2 bases unmatched. CDR3 length: 13 amino acids. This CDR3 is CAISESGGPGYTF. CDR3 nucleotides: TGTGCCATCAGTGAGTCAGGGGGCCCTGGCTACACCTTC.

The genes are TRBV10-3 and TRBJ2-3; 7 bases fit TRBD1. With 10 bases clipped from V and 0 bases from J, the junction kept 10 bases outside the gene matches. This CDR3 has 15 residues. CDR1 ENHRY and CDR2 SYGVKD come from the germline V gene. CDR3 DNA sequence: TGTGCCACACTTGGACAGGTCCCTAGCACAGATACGCAGTATTTT. This codes for CATLGQVPSTDTQYF.

This rearrangement joins TRBV30 to TRBJ2-3; TRBD2 matches at 8 bases. The CDR3 runs 14 residues. V trimming: 5 bases; J trimming: 1 base; junction bases outside the gene matches: 5. Per germline, CDR1 GTSNPN and CDR2 SVGIG (reference sequence). CDR3 coding DNA: TGTGCCTGGGGGGGACTAGAAGGCACAGATACGCAGTATTTT. This encodes CAWGGLEGTDTQYF. The whole variable domain, filled in from reference TRBV30 and TRBJ2-3, reads SQTIHQWPATLVQPVGSPLSLECTVEGTSNPNLYWYRQAAGRGLQLLFYSVGIGQISSEVPQNLSASRPQDRQFILSSKKLLLSDSGFYLCAWGGLEGTDTQYFGPGTRLTVL.

This CDR3 is CASSVEIGGSYNEQFF. CDR3 coding DNA: TGTGCCAGCAGCGTAGAAATAGGGGGCTCCTACAATGAGCAGTTCTTC. The V and J genes are TRBV9 and TRBJ2-1, with a possible D match to TRBD1 (6 bases). The V gene lost 0 bases and the J gene lost 0 bases, with 10 bases spanning the gap. The CDR3 totals 16 residues. The V gene's germline CDR1 is SGDLS and CDR2 YYNGEE.

The V call is TRBV18, the J call TRBJ2-7; D is unclear. Germline V gene sequence: CDR1 KGHSH, CDR2 LQKENI. V was shortened by 4 bases and J by 5 bases, with 12 bases between the two germline ends. The CDR3 extends over 13 amino acids. The CDR3 DNA reads TGTGCCAGCTCACTGCAGGTCCAGGACGAGCAGTACTTC. Amino acids: CASSLQVQDEQYF.

This chain uses TRBV5-1 with TRBJ1-4, with TRBD1 identical over 7 bases. Germline V gene data show CDR1 as SGHRS and CDR2 as YFSETQ. This CDR3 is built from 15 residues. Germline trimming cut 4 bases from V and 7 bases from J; bases unmatched to any gene: 10. The CDR3 sequence is CASSPGGTATEKLFF. As DNA, the CDR3 is TGCGCCAGCAGCCCGGGCGGGACAGCAACTGAAAAACTGTTTTTT.

This chain links TRBV9 with TRBJ2-3; tentatively, D is TRBD2 (5 bases). Between the trimmed V and J ends, which lost 6 bases and 5 bases, there was a span of 13 bases. Germline assignment: CDR1 SGDLS and CDR2 YYNGEE. The CDR3 runs 13 residues. Written as DNA, the CDR3 is TGTGCCAGCATGGATCGGGAAGGAGATACGCAGTATTTT. Translated: CASMDREGDTQYF.

CDR3 nucleotides: TGTGCCAGCTCACCTTCCGGGACCGCGCTTAGGGTCAATGAGCAGTTCTTC. Translation: CASSPSGTALRVNEQFF. The chain carries TRBV18 and TRBJ2-1; either TRBD1 or TRBD2 may fit D (5 bases each). Deletions cut 3 bases from V and 6 bases from J, with 21 bases between. Per germline, CDR1 KGHSH and CDR2 LQKENI. This CDR3 spans 17 amino acids.

The chain is built from TRBV6-6 and TRBJ2-7; 8 bases are shared with TRBD1. CDR1 and CDR2 from the germline V gene are MNHNY and SVGAGI (reference sequence). The CDR3 is made up of 14 amino acids. The J segment lost 3 bases and the V segment lost 6 bases, leaving 7 bases of the junction unmatched. The CDR3 here is CASRPTGEVYEQYF. The CDR3 DNA follows: TGTGCCAGCAGACCGACAGGGGAAGTCTACGAGCAGTACTTC.

This chain uses TRBV15 with TRBJ1-5, with D perhaps matching TRBD1 (5 bases). V lost 0 bases, J lost 3 bases, and 12 bases lay in between. The CDR3 runs to 16 residues. Germline CDR1 LNHNV, CDR2 YYDKDF (reference sequence). The CDR3 DNA sequence: TGTGCCACCAGCAGAGAATTGGGGCAGTACAATCAGCCCCAGCATTTT. Encoded protein: CATSRELGQYNQPQHF.

The chain links TRBV5-6 to TRBJ2-2; 7 bases map to TRBD1. Germline CDR1 is SGHDT and CDR2 is YYEEEE. V lost 4 bases, J lost 8 bases, and 8 bases stayed unmatched. This CDR3 spans 14 amino acids. The CDR3 region is CASSRDRTWGELFF. CDR3 nucleotide sequence: TGTGCCAGCAGCCGGGACAGAACATGGGGGGAGCTGTTTTTT.

This clone was found once. This chain links TRBV28 with TRBJ2-3; D not resolved. The CDR3 contains 19 residues. V lost 3 bases, J lost 4 bases, and 26 bases lay in between. Germline CDR1 MDHEN, CDR2 SYDVKM. CDR3 protein: CASSFEYALTSLEADTQYF. The CDR3 DNA reads as TGTGCCAGCAGTTTCGAATATGCGTTAACTTCACTTGAGGCAGATACGCAGTATTTT.

The chain links TRBV7-2 to TRBJ2-1; D assignment may be TRBD1 or TRBD2 (5 bases each). The V end lost 5 bases, the J end lost 12 bases, and 17 bases lay between the germline ends. Germline CDR1 SGHTA, CDR2 FQGNSA. The CDR3 runs to 13 residues. CDR3 sequence: CASSPRSQGPQFF. CDR3 DNA sequence: TGTGCCAGCAGCCCCAGGTCCCAGGGACCGCAGTTCTTC.

The rearrangement links TRBV11-2 to TRBJ2-1; D possibly matches TRBD1 or TRBD2 (5 bases each). The germline V gene encodes CDR1 SGHAT and CDR2 FQNNGV. The CDR3 covers 16 residues. V was trimmed by 5 bases and J by 0 bases, leaving 14 bases between them. The CDR3 loop reads CASSGTLQNSYNEQFF. CDR3 nucleotide sequence: TGTGCCAGCAGCGGGACGCTCCAAAACTCCTACAATGAGCAGTTCTTC.

V usage is TRBV5-4 and J usage is TRBJ2-7; 9 nucleotides line up with TRBD2. Germline V lookup: CDR1 SGHNT, CDR2 YYREEE (reference sequence). Trimming at V came to 0 bases and at J to 9 bases, leaving 10 bases not matched to a gene. The CDR3 is made up of 15 amino acids. CDR3 in amino acids: CASSLGGSGSLGQYF. CDR3 nucleotide sequence: TGTGCCAGCAGCTTGGGGGGTAGCGGGAGCCTCGGGCAGTACTTC. Drawing the rest from reference TRBV5-4 and TRBJ2-7, the complete variable domain is ETGVTQSPTHLIKTRGQQVTLRCSSQSGHNTVSWYQQALGQGPQFIFQYYREEENGRGNFPPRFSGLQFPNYSSELNVNALELDDSALYLCASSLGGSGSLGQYFGPGTRLTVT.